This T cell receptor beta chain was profiled in a study of blood T cell repertoires in COVID-19. Across the study: Specimens from acute and convalescent COVID-19 originated in the United States, Italy and Spain.

Germline V gene sequence: CDR1 SGHTA, CDR2 FQGNSA. The CDR3 spans 15 residues. V lost 0 bases to trimming and J lost 2 bases, with 9 bases between them. Sequencing used immunoSEQ multiplex PCR; TCRdb keeps in-frame clones, though not all of them. The sample holds around 140,000 clones; 80% to 90% are singletons and the top ten take 2% to 3%. This TCR was sampled from a human donor with acute or convalescent COVID-19. The donor label of this sample is uncertain. The rearrangement links TRBV7-2 to TRBJ2-3; D uncertain. Sequencing was done on a sample of peripheral blood. CDR3 region: CASSLALIATDTQYF. CDR3 coding DNA: TGTGCCAGCAGCTTAGCGTTAATAGCCACAGATACGCAGTATTTT.